This T cell receptor beta chain was found in a study of T-cell reconstitution after alpha-beta-depleted transplantation in children. The table lists this clonotype with many counts. Germline loops: CDR1 LGHDT, CDR2 YNNKEL (reference sequence). The CDR3 is 14 amino acids. Germline trimming cut 5 bases from V and 6 bases from J; bases unmatched to any gene: 9. Unique molecular identifiers were used to barcode this TCRbeta library. In TCRdb, the PCR reads were re-called with MiXCR into one record per CDR3 protein. Here the sample spans about 200,000 distinct CDR3 sequences, about 7% being singletons. V usage is TRBV3-1 and J usage is TRBJ2-7, with 8 bases fitting TRBD1. The receptor was isolated from a boy aged 2 to 9 with acute lymphoblastic leukemia, due to receive a stem cell transplant. The starting material was PBMCs, obtained before TCRalphabeta/CD19-depleted stem cell transplant. CDR3 protein: CASSVDRGRGEQYF. CDR3 DNA: TGTGCCAGCAGCGTCGACAGGGGTAGGGGCGAGCAGTACTTC.